These 2 T cell receptor beta chains share one sample of origin, sequenced in a study of CD8+CD57+ T cells in acquired aplastic anemia. Previously, flow cytometry had revealed CD8+CD57+ cell expansion in the patients chosen for sequencing. Profiles of TCR beta VDJ and CDR3 were generated from a genomic DNA template. Each CDR3 protein is one row after TCRdb ran MiXCR on the reads. Altogether about 150,000 distinct CDR3 sequences are present, roughly 50% being singletons, with the ten largest covering about 31%. The specimen was sorted CD4+, CD8+, or CD8+CD57+ T cells (not recorded which) from PBMCs. These receptors all stem from a human donor with aplastic anemia.

V is TRBV5-5 and J is TRBJ2-5; D possibly corresponds to TRBD1 (6 bases). This CDR3 spans 12 amino acids. Deletions cut 7 bases from V and 5 bases from J, with 12 bases between. Germline-derived CDR1 and CDR2 are SGHKS and YYEKEE (reference sequence). As DNA, the CDR3 is TGTGCCAGCTCTCAGGGGCTGGAGACCCAGTACTTC. Amino acids: CASSQGLETQYF.

The rearrangement joins TRBV9 to TRBJ2-3; D is unclear. The CDR3 has 14 amino acids. Germline CDR1 is SGDLS and CDR2 is YYNGEE. V gave up 0 bases and J gave up 0 bases, with 5 bases separating them. Here the CDR3 reads CASSVAASTDTQYF. Written as DNA, the CDR3 is TGTGCCAGCAGCGTAGCAGCGAGCACAGATACGCAGTATTTT.